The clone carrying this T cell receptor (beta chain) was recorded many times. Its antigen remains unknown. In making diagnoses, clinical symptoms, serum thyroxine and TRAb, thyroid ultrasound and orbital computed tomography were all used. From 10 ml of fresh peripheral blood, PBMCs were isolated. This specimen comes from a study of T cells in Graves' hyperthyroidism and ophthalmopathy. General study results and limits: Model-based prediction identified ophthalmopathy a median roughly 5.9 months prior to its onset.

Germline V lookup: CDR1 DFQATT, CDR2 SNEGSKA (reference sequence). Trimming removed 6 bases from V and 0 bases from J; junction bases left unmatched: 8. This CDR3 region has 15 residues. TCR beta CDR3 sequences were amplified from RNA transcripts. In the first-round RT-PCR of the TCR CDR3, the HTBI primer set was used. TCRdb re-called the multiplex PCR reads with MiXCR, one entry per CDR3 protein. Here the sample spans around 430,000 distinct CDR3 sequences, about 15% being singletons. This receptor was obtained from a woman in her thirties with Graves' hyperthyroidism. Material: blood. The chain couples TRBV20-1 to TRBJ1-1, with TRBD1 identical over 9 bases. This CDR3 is CSARPTGGMNTEAFF. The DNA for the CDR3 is TGCAGTGCCAGGCCGACAGGGGGAATGAACACTGAAGCTTTCTTT.